This T cell receptor (beta chain) was documented in a study of blood T cell repertoires in COVID-19 (dated by TCRdb to the early 2020s). General notes on the study: The collaborator samples originated in the United States, Italy and Spain and spanned the acute and convalescent phases of COVID-19. The material from the prospective study consisted of cDNA or gDNA derived from T cells, B-cell-depleted T cells, or PBMCs. Subjects who had been exposed to COVID-19, were actively infected with it, or had recovered from it provided the deeply sampled blood TCRbeta repertoires that made up the dataset. The repertoires were released in a freely available public database meant as a resource for research on the immune response to SARS-CoV-2. Samples came from the ongoing ImmuneRACE study (first 160 participants) plus 1,254 subjects from 6 global collaborators. Nearly every sample came with metadata listing a de-identified subject ID, COVID-19 status, age in years and sex. Where available, HLA class I and class II types were taken from metadata supplied by the sample provider and were not determined by assay-based typing. Beyond this particular receptor, the publication reports: Clinical and demographic metadata were provided uncurated, with the amount varying by source and participant.

Each collaborating institution followed its own protocols to collect whole blood in K2EDTA tubes. Collaborator samples were shipped for TCRbeta analysis as frozen whole blood, isolated PBMCs, or DNA extracted from either sample type. Looking up the germline V gene yields CDR1 KGHSH and CDR2 LQKENI. There are 18 amino acids in the CDR3, from cysteine to phenylalanine inclusive. CDR3 DNA is the only sequence kept; it has 54 bases, read in frame from the first base. Trimming at the junction amounts to 2 bases on V and 9 bases on J, and the germline ends lie 26 bases apart. A word on this clone: No antigen is known for it. The record has no base qualities; no much larger clone is one base away.

TCRbeta CDR3 regions were amplified from genomic DNA using the immunoSEQ Assay, a bias-controlled multiplex PCR. From the authors' description of their analysis: The number of nucleated cells in each sample was estimated from the amplification of reference gene primers within the assay. To quantify the absolute abundance of each unique TCRbeta CDR3 rearrangement, sequence reads were collapsed and filtered. For each sample, productive Simpson clonality was calculated by taking the square root of Simpson's diversity index across productive rearrangements. TCRdb took this table from immuneACCESS and kept in-frame rearrangements with V and J called. Such tables lack part of the clones; where checked against another copy, unresolved V genes explain under half of the gap, and the rest is unexplained. That table supplies the V and J calls and clone size; D and trimming were determined from the DNA. This sample comprises about 150,000 clones, approximately 80% of them detected only once. In total, the top ten clones hold about 7.2% of the sample.

The rearrangement combines TRBV18 with TRBJ1-3, and possibly TRBD1, on 5 matching bases. The sequenced sample consisted of peripheral blood. The source of this sequence is a woman in her forties or fifties in a cohort sampled during active or convalescent COVID-19. The CDR3 protein sequence reads: CASSPNRGGRNQTTTIYF. The sequenced DNA: TGTGCCAGCTCACCAAACCGGGGGGGACGGAATCAAACCACCACCATATATTTT.